The 21 T cell receptor beta chains below come from one sample, sequenced in a study of blood T cell repertoires in COVID-19. Produced via immunoSEQ multiplex PCR; TCRdb's table is partial and in-frame only. The data hold around 140,000 clones, with roughly four fifths observed a single time. Sequenced material: peripheral blood. These receptors were collected from a human donor in a cohort sampled during active COVID-19.

The rearrangement uses TRBV18 and TRBJ1-5, with D possibly matching TRBD1 (6 bases). Trimming left V 5 bases short and J 4 bases short, with 12 bases between. CDR3 length: 14 residues. Germline values: CDR1 KGHSH, CDR2 LQKENI. As DNA, the CDR3 is TGTGCCAGCTCAATGGGGGCTAATAATCAGCCCCAGCATTTT. This sequence encodes CASSMGANNQPQHF.

V usage is TRBV11-2 and J usage is TRBJ2-2, with D possibly TRBD1 on 5 matching bases. Per germline, CDR1 SGHAT and CDR2 FQNNGV. V was pared by 0 bases and J by 8 bases, with 10 bases between. This CDR3 contains 14 residues. CDR3 nucleotide sequence: TGTGCCAGCAGCTTAGACAGGGTATCAGGGGAGCTGTTTTTT. Translated, it gives CASSLDRVSGELFF.

This chain joins TRBV3-1 (or the pseudogene TRBV3-2) and TRBJ2-4; weak D call: TRBD2 (6 bases). V was cut by 2 bases and J by 3 bases, with 11 bases left in between. Germline CDR1 and CDR2: LGHDT and YNNKEL (reference sequence). The length of the CDR3 is 15 residues. CDR3 nucleotide sequence: TGTGCCAGCAGCCAATATCTGGGGGGCAAAAACATTCAGTACTTC. Translating gives CASSQYLGGKNIQYF.

The CDR3 reads CASNRDVSMNTEAFF. The CDR3 nucleotides are TGTGCCAGTAACAGGGATGTCTCCATGAACACTGAAGCTTTCTTT. The gene calls are TRBV19 and TRBJ1-1, with TRBD1 as a possible D gene (6 bases). The CDR3 is 15 residues long. Trimming removed 7 bases at V and 0 bases at J, with 15 bases between. Germline loops: CDR1 LNHDA, CDR2 SQIVND (reference sequence).

The chain couples TRBV5-1 to TRBJ1-6; weak D call: TRBD1 (6 bases). Germline CDR1 reads SGHRS; CDR2 reads YFSETQ. CDR3 length equals 14 residues. V was trimmed by 0 bases and J by 9 bases, leaving 10 bases between them. The CDR3 reads CASSLDRAPSPLHF. The DNA for the CDR3 is TGCGCCAGCAGCTTGGACAGGGCGCCTTCACCCCTCCACTTT.

This clone was observed a few times. V gene TRBV30 combines with J gene TRBJ2-7, with D possibly matching TRBD2 (5 bases). This CDR3 region has 12 residues. Between the trimmed V and J ends, which lost 2 bases and 6 bases, there was a span of 11 bases. Germline V CDR1 and CDR2: GTSNPN, SVGIG (reference sequence). The CDR3 DNA follows: TGTGCCTGGAGTCGAGGGTTAAGCGAGCAGTACTTC. Encoded protein: CAWSRGLSEQYF.

The CDR3 loop is CASSELQMGEQYF. CDR3 DNA sequence: TGTGCCAGCAGTGAACTACAGATGGGCGAGCAGTACTTC. This sequence joins TRBV6-1 and TRBJ2-7, with unresolved D. Germline CDR1 MNHNS, CDR2 SASEGT. Trimming shortened V by 2 bases and J by 6 bases, and 11 bases separated the two germline ends. The CDR3 covers 13 residues.

The rearrangement joins TRBV7-2 to TRBJ2-3, with 9 bases lining up with TRBD2. There are 16 residues in the CDR3. Germline CDR1 reads SGHTA; CDR2 reads FQGNSA. The trim removed 1 base at V and 4 bases at J, leaving 6 bases unmatched. The CDR3 spells CASSLEAGGPPDTQYF. The DNA for the CDR3 is TGTGCCAGCAGCTTAGAGGCGGGAGGGCCTCCAGATACGCAGTATTTT.

This sequence joins TRBV7-9 and TRBJ2-3; D is possibly TRBD2 (6 bases). Looked up from germline, CDR1 is SEHNR and CDR2 is FQNEAQ (reference sequence). Trimming removed 3 bases from V and 2 bases from J, with 12 bases in between. The CDR3 runs 15 residues. The CDR3 is CASSFPEGSTDTQYF. In nucleotides, the CDR3 is TGTGCCAGCAGCTTTCCGGAGGGTTCCACAGATACGCAGTATTTT.

The chain joins TRBV6-5 to TRBJ2-7; D unclear. CDR1 MNHEY and CDR2 SVGAGI come from the germline V gene. This CDR3 region has 13 residues. V was trimmed by 5 bases and J by 4 bases, leaving 12 bases between them. The CDR3 protein is CASSRTLTYEQYF. In DNA, the CDR3 is TGTGCCAGCAGTCGAACCTTGACTTACGAGCAGTACTTC.

This chain links TRBV7-2 with TRBJ1-3, with 8 positions matching TRBD1. The CDR3 is made up of 14 amino acids. Germline CDR1 SGHTA, CDR2 FQGNSA. The V and J ends lost 4 bases and 5 bases, in that order; junction bases with no gene match: 4. The CDR3 here is CASSSGQGRNTIYF. CDR3 nucleotides: TGTGCCAGCAGCTCCGGACAGGGTAGAAACACCATATATTTT.

The chain carries TRBV18 and TRBJ2-2, with D unclear. The CDR3 covers 14 residues. Germline CDR1 and CDR2: KGHSH and LQKENI. Between the trimmed V and J ends, which lost 4 bases and 4 bases, there was a span of 10 bases. CDR3 protein: CASSQSSGTGELFF. CDR3 nucleotides: TGTGCCAGCTCACAGTCGTCGGGCACCGGGGAGCTGTTTTTT.

This clone appeared a single time. V gene TRBV24-1 combines with J gene TRBJ2-3; TRBD2 agrees at 10 bases. The junction had 13 bases not matched to a gene; V was cut back by 6 bases and J by 2 bases. Germline CDR1 KGHDR, CDR2 SFDVKD. This CDR3 spans 18 amino acids. The CDR3 here is CATSSPSGSPDPTDTQYF. CDR3 DNA: TGTGCCACCAGTTCCCCTAGCGGGAGCCCCGACCCCACAGATACGCAGTATTTT.

The chain links TRBV6-2 or TRBV6-3 to TRBJ1-6; D is possibly TRBD1 (6 bases). Trimming shortened V by 7 bases and J by 6 bases, and 13 bases separated the two germline ends. Germline V gives CDR1 MNHEY, CDR2 SVGEGT. The CDR3 runs to 14 residues. CDR3 protein: CASTPRGFNSPLHF. CDR3 nucleotide sequence: TGTGCCAGCACCCCAAGGGGGTTTAATTCACCCCTCCACTTT.

The rearrangement links TRBV7-9 to TRBJ2-7; weak D call: TRBD1 (6 bases). This CDR3 has 16 residues. The ends were cut back, 4 bases at V and 2 bases at J, with 18 bases in the middle. Germline V lookup: CDR1 SEHNR, CDR2 FQNEAQ (reference sequence). The CDR3 DNA reads TGTGCCAGCAGCTGGATCATACAGGGAAATGCCTACGAGCAGTACTTC. Translated, it gives CASSWIIQGNAYEQYF.

The chain couples TRBV28 to TRBJ2-5; 7 positions agree with TRBD2. J gave up 2 bases and V 2 bases, and 5 bases lay outside the gene matches. The CDR3 runs to 15 residues. Germline CDR1 reads MDHEN; CDR2 reads SYDVKM. The CDR3 here is CASSLPDSGQETQYF. The CDR3 nucleotides are TGTGCCAGCAGTTTACCAGATAGCGGGCAAGAGACCCAGTACTTC. Full variable domain (rest looked up from reference TRBV28 and TRBJ2-5): DVKVTQSSRYLVKRTGEKVFLECVQDMDHENMFWYRQDPGLGLRLIYFSYDVKMKEKGDIPEGYSVSREKKERFSLILESASTNQTSMYLCASSLPDSGQETQYFGPGTRLLVL.

The gene calls are TRBV2 and TRBJ2-7; maybe TRBD2 (6 bases). V was cut by 4 bases and J by 3 bases, with 13 bases left in between. The CDR3 extends over 14 amino acids. CDR1 and CDR2 from the germline V gene are SNHLY and FYNNEI. For the CDR3, the DNA is TGTGCCAGCAGTGTGGACGGGAGAGGCTACGAGCAGTACTTC. It specifies CASSVDGRGYEQYF.

This chain connects TRBV7-2 to TRBJ2-5; D is possibly TRBD2 (5 bases). Germline V gene lookup returns CDR1 SGHTA and CDR2 FQGNSA. The CDR3 covers 15 residues. V lost 3 bases and J lost 3, with 14 bases in between. As DNA, the CDR3 is TGTGCCAGCAGCTTGATGGTAGTTAGCGAAGAGACCCAGTACTTC. This encodes CASSLMVVSEETQYF.

The J gene is TRBJ2-7, the V gene TRBV19; D possibly corresponds to TRBD2 (5 bases). The CDR3 contains 13 residues. CDR1 LNHDA and CDR2 SQIVND come from the germline V gene (reference sequence). V was clipped by 1 base and J by 6 bases, with 10 bases between them. This chain's CDR3 is CASSIGGRPEQYF. The CDR3 region has the DNA TGTGCCAGTAGTATAGGAGGGAGACCCGAGCAGTACTTC.

The chain recombines TRBV19 with TRBJ2-3, with 9 bases fitting TRBD1. Germline V lookup: CDR1 LNHDA, CDR2 SQIVND (reference sequence). After removal of 7 bases from V and 3 bases from J, the junction contained 5 bases not matched to a gene. This CDR3 is 14 amino acids long. CDR3 bases: TGTGCCAGTACCGACAGGGGGGGAACAGATACGCAGTATTTT. As protein: CASTDRGGTDTQYF.

The V and J genes are TRBV5-4 and TRBJ1-1, with 7 bases lining up with TRBD1. Germline loops: CDR1 SGHNT, CDR2 YYREEE (reference sequence). Trimming took 4 bases from V and 0 from J; bases not matched to a gene: 6. The CDR3 covers 15 residues. The CDR3 here is CASSRQGSMNTEAFF. In DNA, the CDR3 is TGTGCCAGCAGCCGACAGGGCTCCATGAACACTGAAGCTTTCTTT.